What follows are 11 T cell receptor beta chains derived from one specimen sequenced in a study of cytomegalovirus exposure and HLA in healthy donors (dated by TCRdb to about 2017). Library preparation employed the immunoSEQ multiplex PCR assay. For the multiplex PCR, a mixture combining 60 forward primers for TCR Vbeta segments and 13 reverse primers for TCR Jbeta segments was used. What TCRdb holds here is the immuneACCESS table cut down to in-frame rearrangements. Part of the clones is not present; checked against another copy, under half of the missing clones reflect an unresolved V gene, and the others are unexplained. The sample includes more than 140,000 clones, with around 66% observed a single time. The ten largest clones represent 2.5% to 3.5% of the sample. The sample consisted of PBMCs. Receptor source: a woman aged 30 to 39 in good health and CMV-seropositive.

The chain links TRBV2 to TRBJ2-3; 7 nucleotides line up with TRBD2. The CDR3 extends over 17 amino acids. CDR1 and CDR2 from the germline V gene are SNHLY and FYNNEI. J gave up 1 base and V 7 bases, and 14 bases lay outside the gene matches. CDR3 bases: TGTGCCAGCATTGCGTTGGAAAGCGGGGTGGGCACAGATACGCAGTATTTT. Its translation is CASIALESGVGTDTQYF.

The chain's CDR3 is CATSSLGGNQPQHF. DNA of the CDR3: TGTGCCACCAGCAGTCTCGGAGGGAATCAGCCCCAGCATTTT. This chain joins TRBV15 and TRBJ1-5; D is uncertain. This CDR3 spans 14 amino acids. V lost 3 bases to trimming and J lost 4 bases, with 10 bases between them. The germline gives CDR1 LNHNV, CDR2 YYDKDF (reference sequence).

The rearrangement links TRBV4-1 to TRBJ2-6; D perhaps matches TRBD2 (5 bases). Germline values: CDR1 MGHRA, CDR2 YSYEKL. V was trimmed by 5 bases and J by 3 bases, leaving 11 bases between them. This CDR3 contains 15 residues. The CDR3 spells CASSDARVGANVLTF. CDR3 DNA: TGCGCCAGCAGCGACGCGAGGGTTGGGGCCAACGTCCTGACTTTC.

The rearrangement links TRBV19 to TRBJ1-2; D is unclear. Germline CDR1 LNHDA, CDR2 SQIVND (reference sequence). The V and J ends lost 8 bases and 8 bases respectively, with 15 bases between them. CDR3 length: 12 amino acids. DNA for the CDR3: TGTGCCAGTCAAGAGTACTTCTCGGGCTACACCTTC. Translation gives CASQEYFSGYTF.

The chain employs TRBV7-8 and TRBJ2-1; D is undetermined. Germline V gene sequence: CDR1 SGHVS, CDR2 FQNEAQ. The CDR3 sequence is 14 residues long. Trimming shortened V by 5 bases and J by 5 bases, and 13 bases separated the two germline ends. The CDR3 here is CASSRPGPDNEQFF. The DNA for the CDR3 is TGTGCCAGCAGCCGGCCGGGTCCCGACAATGAGCAGTTCTTC. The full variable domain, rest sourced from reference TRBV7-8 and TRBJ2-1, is GAGVSQSPRYKVAKRGQDVALRCDPISGHVSLFWYQQALGQGPEFLTYFQNEAQLDKSGLPSDRFFAERPEGSVSTLKIQRTQQEDSAVYLCASSRPGPDNEQFFGPGTRLTVL.

The CDR3 here is CASSFGGMETGSPLHF. The CDR3 region has the DNA TGTGCCAGCAGTTTCGGGGGGATGGAGACGGGGTCACCCCTCCACTTT. The V gene is TRBV27, the J gene TRBJ1-6; the D gene is possibly TRBD1 (5 bases). With 3 bases removed from V and 10 bases from J, the gap between germline ends came to 19 bases. CDR3 length equals 16 residues. The germline CDR1 and CDR2 sequences are MNHEY and SMNVEV (reference sequence).

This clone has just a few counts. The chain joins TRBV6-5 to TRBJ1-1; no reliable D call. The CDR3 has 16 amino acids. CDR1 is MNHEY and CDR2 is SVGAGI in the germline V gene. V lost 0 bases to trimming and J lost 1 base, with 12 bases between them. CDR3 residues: CASSYSKGRGNTEAFF. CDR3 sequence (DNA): TGTGCCAGCAGTTACTCGAAAGGGCGGGGGAACACTGAAGCTTTCTTT.

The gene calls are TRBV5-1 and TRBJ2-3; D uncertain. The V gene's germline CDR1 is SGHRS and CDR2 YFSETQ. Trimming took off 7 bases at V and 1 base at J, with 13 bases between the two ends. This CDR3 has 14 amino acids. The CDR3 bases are TGCGCCAGCCACCCAGCGTACGGCACAGATACGCAGTATTTT. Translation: CASHPAYGTDTQYF.

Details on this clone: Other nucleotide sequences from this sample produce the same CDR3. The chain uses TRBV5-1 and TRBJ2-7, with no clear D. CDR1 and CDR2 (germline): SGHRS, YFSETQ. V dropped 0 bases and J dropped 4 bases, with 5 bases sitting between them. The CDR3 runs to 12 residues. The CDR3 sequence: CASSLDRYEQYF. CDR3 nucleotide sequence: TGCGCCAGCAGCTTGGATCGTTACGAGCAGTACTTC.

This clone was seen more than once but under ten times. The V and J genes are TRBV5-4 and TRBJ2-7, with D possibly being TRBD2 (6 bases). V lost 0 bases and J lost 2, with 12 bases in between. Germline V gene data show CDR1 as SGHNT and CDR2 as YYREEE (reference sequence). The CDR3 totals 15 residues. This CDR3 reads CASSLAGVIAYEQYF. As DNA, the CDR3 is TGTGCCAGCAGCTTGGCGGGAGTTATAGCCTACGAGCAGTACTTC.

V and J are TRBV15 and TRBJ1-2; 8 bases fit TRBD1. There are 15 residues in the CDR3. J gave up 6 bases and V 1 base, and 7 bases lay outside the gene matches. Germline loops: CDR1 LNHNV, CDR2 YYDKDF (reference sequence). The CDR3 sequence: CATSRGTGGIHGYTF. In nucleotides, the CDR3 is TGTGCCACCAGCAGAGGTACAGGGGGGATACATGGCTACACCTTC.